Listed here are 32 T cell receptor beta chains from one sample, sequenced in a study of blood T cells in healthy people across ages. A J-beta primer mix and a sample-barcoded 5' primer were used in a second PCR of roughly 7 to 12 cycles. TCRdb re-called the 5' RACE reads through MiXCR, storing one row per CDR3 protein. Here the sample spans more than 800,000 distinct CDR3 sequences, about 28% being singletons. The sequenced sample was blood. Every receptor here comes from a woman aged 80 or over in good health.

This clonotype was counted ten times or more. V gene TRBV11-2 combines with J gene TRBJ2-7; 10 nucleotides align to TRBD1. CDR1 SGHAT and CDR2 FQNNGV come from the germline V gene. The CDR3 sequence is 14 residues long. V shed 4 bases, J shed 6 bases, and the junction held 6 bases outside the gene matches. The CDR3 spells CASSSDRGRGEQYF. CDR3 DNA sequence: TGTGCCAGCAGCTCCGACAGGGGGCGCGGCGAGCAGTACTTC.

The chain has TRBV2 and TRBJ1-1; D unclear. The CDR3 has 13 amino acids. CDR1 is SNHLY and CDR2 is FYNNEI in the germline V gene. Trimming removed 0 bases from V and 3 bases from J, with 5 bases in between. CDR3 DNA: TGTGCCAGCAGTGAAGCCGGGGACACTGAAGCTTTCTTT. It is translated as CASSEAGDTEAFF.

There are many counts of this clonotype. In nucleotides, the CDR3 is TGTGCCAGCAGTCCCCACGCGGGTAAAGAAGAGACCCAGTACTTC. Its protein is CASSPHAGKEETQYF. The gene calls are TRBV27 and TRBJ2-5, with a weak D call TRBD2 (5 bases). Trimming shortened V by 5 bases and J by 3 bases, and 16 bases separated the two germline ends. CDR1 is MNHEY and CDR2 is SMNVEV in the germline V gene (reference sequence). This CDR3 region has 15 residues.

This clonotype was counted a few times. Written as DNA, the CDR3 is TGTGCCAGCAGTAAGTCCGGGACAGCCAATTCACCCCTCCACTTT. Protein sequence: CASSKSGTANSPLHF. The chain is built from TRBV28 and TRBJ1-6; 7 bases fit TRBD1. Germline assignment: CDR1 MDHEN and CDR2 SYDVKM. V shed 5 bases, J shed 7 bases, and the junction held 8 bases outside the gene matches. The CDR3 covers 15 residues.

This clonotype has a count of ten or more. The V gene is TRBV20-1, the J gene TRBJ2-4, with D possibly being TRBD1 (6 bases). The CDR3 extends over 15 amino acids. With 0 bases removed from V and 2 bases from J, the gap between germline ends came to 11 bases. CDR1 DFQATT and CDR2 SNEGSKA come from the germline V gene (reference sequence). The DNA of the CDR3 is TGCAGTGCTAGAGATGTGAGGGGGACCAAAAACATTCAGTACTTC. It codes for CSARDVRGTKNIQYF.

Comment on this clonotype: The junction shows a germline mismatch at one end, possibly a read error. V and J are TRBV7-2 and TRBJ1-4; D gene ambiguous. The CDR3 spans 14 residues. CDR1 and CDR2 from the germline V gene are SGHTA and FQGNSA. The DNA for the CDR3 is TGTACCAACAGCTTAGGCGGAACTAATGAAAAACTGTTTTTT. Translating gives CTNSLGGTNEKLFF.

Worth noting for this clonotype: An end of the junction does not agree with germline; a read error may underlie this. This chain uses TRBV12-3 or TRBV12-4 with TRBJ2-3, with D possibly TRBD1 on 5 matching bases. The CDR3 runs to 13 residues. The CDR3 sequence: CASSSRTPDAQYF. CDR3 nucleotide sequence: TGTGCCAGCAGCAGTCGGACACCAGATGCGCAGTATTTT.

The rearrangement joins TRBV6-6 to TRBJ1-5, with D maybe TRBD1 (6 bases). The CDR3 covers 16 residues. CDR1 is MNHNY, CDR2 SVGAGI, per germline (reference sequence). Trimming shortened V by 6 bases and J by 2 bases, and 17 bases separated the two germline ends. DNA of the CDR3: TGTGCCAGCAGCAACTCTCGGGGGCAGGGCAATCAGCCCCAGCATTTT. This sequence encodes CASSNSRGQGNQPQHF.

This clonotype has at least ten counts. The chain couples TRBV20-1 to TRBJ2-3; tentatively, D is TRBD2 (5 bases). CDR1 is DFQATT, CDR2 SNEGSKA, per germline (reference sequence). The CDR3 spans 13 residues. V was pared by 3 bases and J by 2 bases, with 9 bases between. The CDR3 DNA follows: TGCAGTGCTAGGAGGGCCACCACAGATACGCAGTATTTT. It yields the protein CSARRATTDTQYF.

Details on this clonotype: Being one base from a much bigger clone, this may be a read error. This sequence joins TRBV20-1 and TRBJ1-2; the match to TRBD1 covers 7 bases. From germline, CDR1 is DFQATT and CDR2 SNEGSKA (reference sequence). The CDR3 totals 13 residues. CDR3 coding DNA: TGCAGTGCAAAGACAGGGACCAACTATGGCCACACCTTC. Its protein product is CSAKTGTNYGHTF.

At least ten counts were recorded for this clonotype. This chain connects TRBV7-2 to TRBJ2-5; possibly TRBD2 for D (5 bases). CDR3 length: 13 residues. In germline, CDR1 is SGHTA, CDR2 FQGNSA. V was pared by 2 bases and J by 11 bases, with 15 bases between. The CDR3 loop is CASSLSGETVQYF. CDR3 coding DNA: TGTGCCAGCAGCTTAAGTGGGGAGACGGTGCAGTACTTC.

Many counts were recorded for this clonotype. This rearrangement joins TRBV18 to TRBJ2-5, with no clear D. Germline V gene sequence: CDR1 KGHSH, CDR2 LQKENI. The CDR3 sequence is 15 residues long. Trimming took 3 bases from V and 4 from J, leaving 15 bases between them. The CDR3 DNA sequence: TGTGCCAGCTCACCTTTTAACCAGGCCCCAGAGACCCAGTACTTC. Encoded protein: CASSPFNQAPETQYF.

This clonotype was seen many times. The chain has TRBV11-2 and TRBJ2-3; D is uncertain. V was clipped by 7 bases and J by 6 bases, with 14 bases between them. Germline loops: CDR1 SGHAT, CDR2 FQNNGV. CDR3 length: 13 residues. Here the CDR3 reads CASNGWGSDTQYF. In DNA, the CDR3 is TGTGCCAGCAACGGTTGGGGTTCGGATACGCAGTATTTT.

This clonotype was observed many times. The chain employs TRBV21-1 and TRBJ2-2; TRBD1, the D gene given by the table, was not confirmed from the DNA. TRBV21-1 is a pseudogene locus. The CDR3 covers 18 residues. CDR3 sequence: CASSAGPGGGVLTGELFF. The CDR3 nucleotides are TGTGCCAGCAGCGCCGGACCAGGGGGCGGGGTATTGACCGGGGAGCTGTTTTTT.

This clonotype was recorded many times. The chain has TRBV14 and TRBJ1-1; 7 nucleotides agree with TRBD1. Germline V gene lookup returns CDR1 SGHDN and CDR2 FVKESK. CDR3 size: 15 residues. J gave up 0 bases and V 4 bases, and 5 bases lay outside the gene matches. CDR3 in amino acids: CASSPPGQLNTEAFF. The CDR3, as DNA: TGTGCCAGCAGCCCGCCGGGACAGCTGAACACTGAAGCTTTCTTT. Drawing the rest from reference TRBV14 and TRBJ1-1, the complete variable domain is EAGVTQFPSHSVIEKGQTVTLRCDPISGHDNLYWYRRVMGKEIKFLLHFVKESKQDESGMPNNRFLAERTGGTYSTLKVQPAELEDSGVYFCASSPPGQLNTEAFFGQGTRLTVV.

As regards this clonotype: A much larger clone lies a single base off, so this may be a read error. The chain recombines TRBV6-2 or TRBV6-3 with TRBJ2-7; TRBD1 agrees at 7 bases. The V gene end was trimmed by 6 bases and the J gene end by 7 bases; junction bases not matched to a gene: 9. The CDR3 contains 13 residues. CDR1 and CDR2 (germline): MNHEY, SVGEGT. CDR3 amino acids: CASRGQLYNEQYF. The CDR3 DNA reads as TGTGCCAGCAGGGGACAGCTCTACAATGAGCAGTACTTC.

Regarding this clonotype: A much larger clone lies a single base off, so this may be a read error. The chain carries TRBV7-2 and TRBJ2-7; D is perhaps TRBD1 (5 bases). The germline gives CDR1 SGHTA, CDR2 FQGNSA. The CDR3 runs to 13 residues. Here the CDR3 reads CASSAMGLETQNF. CDR3 nucleotide sequence: TGTGCCAGCAGCGCGATGGGGCTAGAGACCCAGAACTTC.

The rearrangement links TRBV5-1 to TRBJ2-1, with D perhaps given as TRBD1 or TRBD2 (5 bases each). The J call may be faulty, since TRBJ2-7 better matches the DNA end. The CDR3 consists of 15 residues. CDR1 is SGHRS and CDR2 is YFSETQ in the germline V gene. CDR3 DNA sequence: TGCGCCAGCAGCCGTCCGAGGGGTGGCTACAATGAGCAGTACTTC. This encodes CASSRPRGGYNEQYF.

As for this clonotype: A much bigger clone sits one base away, suggesting this may be a read error. V and J are TRBV18 and TRBJ2-1; the D gene is possibly TRBD2 (6 bases). Trimming took 5 bases from V and 13 from J, leaving 18 bases between them. The germline CDR1 and CDR2 sequences are KGHSH and LQKENI. The length of the CDR3 is 13 residues. The CDR3 here is CASSNLREETQFF. The DNA for the CDR3 is TGTGCCAGCTCAAATCTGCGGGAAGAGACCCAGTTCTTC.

This clonotype has a count of ten or more. CDR3 loop: CASSLPGSYNEQFF. DNA for the CDR3: TGCGCCAGCAGCTTGCCGGGGTCCTACAATGAGCAGTTCTTC. The rearrangement joins TRBV5-1 to TRBJ2-1; a weak D match, TRBD2 (5 bases). The length of the CDR3 is 14 residues. Per germline, CDR1 SGHRS and CDR2 YFSETQ. V shed 1 base and J shed 1 base, with 6 bases lying between them.

This chain connects TRBV10-3 to TRBJ2-1; unclear D gene. The CDR3 totals 13 residues. Trimming took off 3 bases at V and 4 bases at J, with 7 bases between the two ends. The germline V gene has CDR1 ENHRY and CDR2 SYGVKD. DNA of the CDR3: TGTGCCATCAGTGACGTGGATTACAATGAGCAGTTCTTC. Its translation is CAISDVDYNEQFF.

About this clonotype: A much larger clone differs by one base, so this may be a read error. The chain recombines TRBV20-1 with TRBJ2-3, with 8 bases fitting TRBD2. This CDR3 region has 16 residues. The germline V gene encodes CDR1 DFQATT and CDR2 SNEGSKA (reference sequence). CDR3 in amino acids: CSAGDPGLETTDTQYF. The CDR3 DNA is TGCAGTGCTGGAGACCCGGGACTAGAAACCACAGATACGCAGTATTTT.

Comments on this clonotype: This sequence may be a read error, since a much larger clone differs from it by one base. The genes are TRBV4-1 and TRBJ2-5, with D possibly being TRBD1 (5 bases). Per germline, CDR1 MGHRA and CDR2 YSYEKL. This CDR3 comprises 15 residues. V dropped 4 bases and J dropped 1 base, with 13 bases sitting between them. DNA of the CDR3: TGCGCCAGCAGCCTAGAGGTGACAGCCCAAGAGACCCAGTACTTC. Protein product: CASSLEVTAQETQYF.

The table lists this clonotype with many counts. This rearrangement joins TRBV12-3 or TRBV12-4 to TRBJ1-2; TRBD1 aligns across 7 bases. There are 17 residues in the CDR3. V lost 5 bases, J lost 0 bases, and 12 bases stayed unmatched. CDR3 nucleotides: TGTGCCAGCAGTCTAGGACAGGCAGCCCGATCTAACTATGGCTACACCTTC. Its protein is CASSLGQAARSNYGYTF.

This clonotype showed up just a few times. A much larger clone differs by one base, so this may be a read error. The CDR3 DNA sequence: TGTGCCAGCAGTTCCCGGAAGACCCAGTACTTC. Translating it yields CASSSRKTQYF. The chain combines TRBV6-2 or TRBV6-3 with TRBJ2-5, with no clear D. This CDR3 contains 11 residues. V was clipped by 4 bases and J by 6 bases, with 6 bases between them. CDR1 is MNHEY, CDR2 SVGEGT, per germline.

This clonotype was recorded a few times. This chain joins TRBV12-3 or TRBV12-4 and TRBJ1-4; 7 bases agree with TRBD1. The CDR3 is made up of 15 amino acids. V was pared by 6 bases and J by 2 bases, with 6 bases of the junction left unmatched. The CDR3 loop is CASRGRGVTNEKLFF. CDR3 bases: TGTGCCAGCAGGGGCAGGGGGGTTACTAATGAAAAACTGTTTTTT.

This clonotype has more than one count but fewer than ten. Just one base apart from a much larger clone, this may be a read error. The chain employs TRBV29-1 and TRBJ2-1, with D perhaps TRBD1 (6 bases). The CDR3 extends over 12 amino acids. The germline CDR1 and CDR2 sequences are SQVTM and ANQGSEA. The CDR3 is CSGEAGVHEQFF. The CDR3 DNA follows: TGCAGCGGTGAAGCAGGGGTCCATGAGCAGTTCTTC.

The sample holds one count of this clonotype. This chain connects TRBV7-2 to TRBJ2-7; possibly TRBD1 for D (7 bases). This CDR3 has 18 amino acids. Deletions cut 2 bases from V and 0 bases from J, with 20 bases between. Germline loops: CDR1 SGHTA, CDR2 FQGNSA. The CDR3 DNA sequence: TGTGCCAGCAGCTTACATGGAGGGTCGACAGGGAGCTCCTACGAGCAGTACTTC. Protein product: CASSLHGGSTGSSYEQYF. Full variable domain (missing parts from reference TRBV7-2 and TRBJ2-7): GAGVSQSPSNKVTEKGKDVELRCDPISGHTALYWYRQSLGQGLEFLIYFQGNSAPDKSGLPSDRFSAERTGGSVSTLTIQRTQQEDSAVYLCASSLHGGSTGSSYEQYFGPGTRLTVT.

The rearrangement links TRBV20-1 to TRBJ2-3; TRBD2 is a possible D gene (5 bases). The V gene's germline CDR1 is DFQATT and CDR2 SNEGSKA (reference sequence). Trimming pared 3 bases from V and 0 bases from J, leaving 16 bases between. The CDR3 is 16 amino acids. The chain's CDR3 is CSARPLDYSSTDTQYF. CDR3 nucleotides: TGCAGTGCTAGGCCATTAGACTACTCTAGCACAGATACGCAGTATTTT.

This chain connects TRBV18 to TRBJ1-2; D is unclear. Trimming pared 1 base from V and 6 bases from J, leaving 21 bases between. The length of the CDR3 is 17 residues. Germline CDR1 is KGHSH and CDR2 is LQKENI. CDR3: CASSPLSPGRGMDGYTF. CDR3 in DNA: TGTGCCAGCTCACCACTCTCGCCCGGACGGGGAATGGATGGCTACACCTTC.

This clonotype was detected only a few times. In DNA form, the CDR3 reads TGTGCCAGCAGCCCCCAGGGGGGGGGCTTCAGCACAGATACGCAGTATTTT. It encodes CASSPQGGGFSTDTQYF. The chain carries TRBV6-2 or TRBV6-3 and TRBJ2-3; D may match TRBD1 or TRBD2 (7 bases each). Germline CDR1 is MNHEY and CDR2 is SVGEGT. This CDR3 spans 17 amino acids. V dropped 6 bases and J dropped 0 bases, with 19 bases sitting between them.

This clonotype was detected ten times or more. This sequence joins TRBV29-1 and TRBJ2-3; D unclear. The CDR3 has 19 residues. Germline CDR1 SQVTM, CDR2 ANQGSEA. V was cut by 5 bases and J by 6 bases, with 33 bases left in between. The DNA of the CDR3 is TGCAGCGTTTTGGACGTCGACCTTGGGCTGCATTATACGATGGATACGCAGTATTTT. Protein sequence: CSVLDVDLGLHYTMDTQYF.